The 5 T cell receptor beta chains presented below share a single source sample, sequenced in a study of primary melanoma T cells and metastatic recurrence. TCRdb's table, derived via immunoSEQ multiplex PCR, lists solely in-frame clones and lacks some. The sample totals 80 to 100 clones. The sequenced material came from melanoma tumor tissue. The origin of the receptors is a human donor with melanoma.

This chain uses TRBV29-1 with TRBJ1-5; D not certain. Trimming pared 0 bases from V and 4 bases from J, leaving 10 bases between. Germline CDR1 and CDR2: SQVTM and ANQGSEA. The CDR3 consists of 14 residues. The CDR3 loop is CSVEEEGSNQPQHF. CDR3 coding DNA: TGCAGCGTTGAAGAAGAAGGGTCGAATCAGCCCCAGCATTTT.

The CDR3 DNA reads as TGTGCCTGGAGTCTGGGTATTTTCGGCGGTTCCTATGGCTACACCTTC. It yields the protein CAWSLGIFGGSYGYTF. The V and J genes are TRBV30 and TRBJ1-2; D not resolved. The CDR3 loop spans 16 amino acids. Trimming cost V 2 bases and J 4 bases, with 20 bases left between them. Germline V CDR1 and CDR2: GTSNPN, SVGIG (reference sequence).

V gene TRBV7-6 combines with J gene TRBJ1-1; TRBD1 agrees at 9 bases. J gave up 0 bases and V 5 bases, and 7 bases lay outside the gene matches. Per the germline V gene, CDR1 is SGHVS and CDR2 is FNYEAQ. The CDR3 totals 16 residues. This CDR3 reads CASSLGTGPMNTEAFF. The CDR3 DNA sequence: TGTGCCAGCAGCCTTGGGACAGGGCCCATGAACACTGAAGCTTTCTTT.

This chain connects TRBV19 to TRBJ2-1; D gene ambiguous. Germline CDR1 and CDR2: LNHDA and SQIVND (reference sequence). Trimming took off 5 bases at V and 0 bases at J, with 11 bases between the two ends. This CDR3 has 15 amino acids. The CDR3 sequence: CASSSDRSSYNEQFF. CDR3 nucleotides: TGTGCCAGTAGTTCCGATCGGAGCTCCTACAATGAGCAGTTCTTC.

The chain recombines TRBV19 with TRBJ2-7, with 10 nucleotides matching TRBD2. Germline-derived CDR1 and CDR2 are LNHDA and SQIVND (reference sequence). V dropped 2 bases and J dropped 5; count of bases not matched to a gene: 6. The CDR3 has 15 residues. The CDR3 DNA follows: TGTGCCAGTAGTATATTGGCTAGCGGGAGCCACGAGCAGTACTTC. This gives the protein CASSILASGSHEQYF.